These 31 T cell receptor beta chains were sequenced from one sample in a study of early T cells in non-severe SARS-CoV-2 infection. Each CDR3 protein gets one entry after TCRdb re-called the 5' RACE reads with MiXCR. The sample yields some 48,000 distinct CDR3 sequences, over 10% seen once. The source material was whole blood. The receptors derive from an adult who was a healthcare worker with PCR-confirmed SARS-CoV-2 infection or an uninfected control (not recorded which).

This clonotype was seen more than once but under ten times. The rearrangement uses TRBV20-1 and TRBJ2-7; the match to TRBD1 covers 11 bases. Germline loops: CDR1 DFQATT, CDR2 SNEGSKA (reference sequence). The V segment lost 7 bases and the J segment 2 bases; nucleotides outside the gene matches: 7. The CDR3 has 14 residues. The CDR3, as DNA: TGCAGTGTCCGGGACAGGGGGTTCCCCTACGAGCAGTACTTC. Translation: CSVRDRGFPYEQYF.

This clonotype has just a few counts. The V and J genes are TRBV9 and TRBJ2-3, with D possibly being TRBD2 (5 bases). V was cut by 1 base and J by 6 bases, with 12 bases left in between. CDR1 and CDR2 from the germline V gene are SGDLS and YYNGEE. This CDR3 has 14 amino acids. CDR3 bases: TGTGCCAGCAGCGTATCTCCTAGCAGGGATACGCAGTATTTT. Translated: CASSVSPSRDTQYF. The variable domain in full, completed from reference TRBV9 and TRBJ2-3, reads DSGVTQTPKHLITATGQRVTLRCSPRSGDLSVYWYQQSLDQGLQFLIQYYNGEERAKGNILERFSAQQFPDLHSELNLSSLELGDSALYFCASSVSPSRDTQYFGPGTRLTVL.

The V call is TRBV5-1, the J call TRBJ2-5; no clear D. Germline values: CDR1 SGHRS, CDR2 YFSETQ. This CDR3 comprises 11 residues. The V and J ends lost 3 bases and 5 bases respectively, with 5 bases between them. CDR3 region: CASSSSETQYF. The CDR3 DNA is TGCGCCAGCAGCTCCAGCGAGACCCAGTACTTC.

Many counts were recorded for this clonotype. The chain links TRBV12-3 or TRBV12-4 to TRBJ1-5, with D unclear. The CDR3 loop spans 15 amino acids. V shed 2 bases and J shed 4 bases, with 12 bases lying between them. This CDR3 is CASSLSLSRNQPQHF. The CDR3 DNA reads TGTGCCAGCAGTTTATCCCTCTCGCGGAATCAGCCCCAGCATTTT.

The chain joins TRBV4-1 to TRBJ1-6; D is ambiguous. The CDR3 extends over 15 amino acids. The V end lost 1 base, the J end lost 3 bases, and 7 bases lay between the germline ends. Germline CDR1 reads MGHRA; CDR2 reads YSYEKL. CDR3 DNA sequence: TGCGCCAGCAGCCAAGGCGGGTACTATAATTCACCCCTCCACTTT. Amino acids: CASSQGGYYNSPLHF.

This clonotype came up many times. The chain employs TRBV6-5 and TRBJ2-2, with TRBD2 matching over 11 bases. The CDR3 extends over 16 amino acids. Germline lookup yields CDR1 MNHEY and CDR2 SVGAGI. V shed 7 bases, J shed 5 bases, and the junction held 9 bases outside the gene matches. The CDR3 bases are TGTGCCAGCACCTCGCGACTAGCGGGGCCAACCGGGGAGCTGTTTTTT. Amino acids: CASTSRLAGPTGELFF.

V is TRBV7-9 and J is TRBJ1-6, with D uncertain. The germline V and J ends were trimmed by 1 base and 6 bases, with 13 bases remaining between them. The CDR3 runs to 16 residues. Germline assignment: CDR1 SEHNR and CDR2 FQNEAQ (reference sequence). The CDR3, as DNA: TGTGCCAGCAGCTTAGATATCGGACCGCTTAATTCACCCCTCCACTTT. This codes for CASSLDIGPLNSPLHF.

This clonotype was found many times. This rearrangement joins TRBV5-1 to TRBJ2-1, with 12 positions matching TRBD2. Trimming at V came to 8 bases and at J to 0 bases, leaving 6 bases not matched to a gene. This CDR3 has 16 residues. Germline CDR1 is SGHRS and CDR2 is YFSETQ. CDR3: CASYRTSGISYNEQFF. The CDR3 DNA reads TGCGCCAGTTATCGGACTAGCGGGATCTCCTACAATGAGCAGTTCTTC.

This clonotype was counted ten times or more. The rearrangement links TRBV7-8 to TRBJ2-6; D unclear. Germline V gene sequence: CDR1 SGHVS, CDR2 FQNEAQ. The CDR3 contains 18 residues. The V and J ends lost 5 bases and 0 bases respectively, with 17 bases between them. In DNA, the CDR3 is TGTGCCAGCAGCCCCCCCAGGAGATTCAGCTCTGGGGCCAACGTCCTGACTTTC. Translating gives CASSPPRRFSSGANVLTF.

The V and J genes are TRBV7-9 and TRBJ2-4, with 9 bases that match TRBD1. With 5 bases clipped from V and 9 bases from J, the junction kept 8 bases outside the gene matches. This CDR3 has 14 amino acids. Germline V CDR1 and CDR2: SEHNR, FQNEAQ (reference sequence). In DNA, the CDR3 is TGTGCCAGCAGCCAACAGGGGGCTATGAGCATTCAGTACTTC. Its translation is CASSQQGAMSIQYF. The variable domain in full, with the rest retrieved from reference TRBV7-9 and TRBJ2-4, is DTGVSQNPRHKITKRGQNVTFRCDPISEHNRLYWYRQTLGQGPEFLTYFQNEAQLEKSRLLSDRFSAERPKGSFSTLEIQRTEQGDSAMYLCASSQQGAMSIQYFGAGTRLSVL.

Only a few counts were recorded for this clonotype. J is TRBJ2-7 and V is TRBV28; the D gene is possibly TRBD2 (5 bases). V was pared by 6 bases and J by 3 bases, with 6 bases between. In germline, CDR1 is MDHEN, CDR2 SYDVKM. The CDR3 contains 11 residues. The CDR3 protein is CASSRDYEQYF. The CDR3 bases are TGTGCCAGCAGCCGGGACTACGAGCAGTACTTC. The whole variable domain, remainder taken from reference TRBV28 and TRBJ2-7, is DVKVTQSSRYLVKRTGEKVFLECVQDMDHENMFWYRQDPGLGLRLIYFSYDVKMKEKGDIPEGYSVSREKKERFSLILESASTNQTSMYLCASSRDYEQYFGPGTRLTVT.

This clonotype was seen a few times. The V call is TRBV7-8, the J call TRBJ2-7; tentative D call: TRBD2 (6 bases). CDR1 and CDR2 from the germline V gene are SGHVS and FQNEAQ. V dropped 6 bases and J dropped 2 bases, with 8 bases sitting between them. The CDR3 contains 12 residues. Here the CDR3 DNA reads TGTGCCAGCAGTTCGGGGGCCTACGAGCAGTACTTC. This gives the protein CASSSGAYEQYF.

This chain uses TRBV5-6 with TRBJ1-6; 9 positions match TRBD1. Unmatched junction bases numbered 10, after V lost 4 bases and J lost 8 bases. CDR1 and CDR2 from the germline V gene are SGHDT and YYEEEE. The CDR3 runs 16 residues. CDR3 loop: CASSPGQGVVDSPLHF. Here the CDR3 DNA reads TGTGCCAGCAGCCCGGGACAGGGCGTCGTCGATTCACCCCTCCACTTT.

The sample holds many counts of this clonotype. The CDR3 nucleotides read TGCAGTGCTCAAGGGGGACAGGGTCAAGGCTACACCTTC. This sequence encodes CSAQGGQGQGYTF. The chain links TRBV20-1 to TRBJ1-2; 9 positions agree with TRBD1. Per germline, CDR1 DFQATT and CDR2 SNEGSKA (reference sequence). The CDR3 extends over 13 amino acids. V shed 5 bases and J 8 bases; nucleotides not matched to a gene: 9.

In this sample, this clonotype turned up a few times. This rearrangement joins TRBV3-1 to TRBJ2-7; 7 bases match TRBD1. V gave up 8 bases and J gave up 3 bases; unmatched junction bases: 7. CDR3 length: 13 residues. The germline gives CDR1 LGHDT, CDR2 YNNKEL (reference sequence). The CDR3 reads CASAGTDDYEQYF. The CDR3 DNA sequence: TGTGCCAGCGCCGGGACAGATGACTACGAGCAGTACTTC.

This sequence joins TRBV4-1 and TRBJ1-6; D is unclear. This CDR3 is built from 16 residues. In germline, CDR1 is MGHRA, CDR2 YSYEKL. V was clipped by 0 bases and J by 7 bases, with 13 bases between them. Here the CDR3 DNA reads TGCGCCAGCAGCCAAGATCGAGTGTCCCCAAATTCACCCCTCCACTTT. This codes for CASSQDRVSPNSPLHF.

The chain links TRBV29-1 to TRBJ2-7; tentatively, D is TRBD2 (6 bases). This CDR3 is built from 11 residues. Trimming took off 6 bases at V and 3 bases at J, with 9 bases between the two ends. The germline V gene encodes CDR1 SQVTM and CDR2 ANQGSEA. CDR3 coding DNA: TGCAGCGTCGGGACTCACTACGAGCAGTACTTC. Amino acid sequence: CSVGTHYEQYF.

As for this clonotype: A much bigger clone sits one base away, suggesting this may be a read error. The gene calls are TRBV29-1 and TRBJ2-1; D unresolved. The CDR3 loop spans 16 amino acids. Germline V CDR1 and CDR2: SQVTM, ANQGSEA. The CDR3 protein is CGVLLGNERNYNEQFF. DNA for the CDR3: TGCGGCGTTTTGCTGGGGAATGAACGAAACTACAATGAGCAGTTCTTC.

V usage is TRBV28 and J usage is TRBJ1-4; a weak D match, TRBD1 (5 bases). Trimming pared 1 base from V and 8 bases from J, leaving 8 bases between. Germline-derived CDR1 and CDR2 are MDHEN and SYDVKM. This CDR3 spans 13 amino acids. CDR3 bases: TGTGCCAGCAGTTTATCCGGGGCAGAAAAACTGTTTTTT. Translating it yields CASSLSGAEKLFF.

Ten or more counts support this clonotype. The chain uses TRBV7-9 and TRBJ1-1, with D unresolved. This CDR3 has 17 amino acids. Germline CDR1 is SEHNR and CDR2 is FQNEAQ (reference sequence). V dropped 7 bases and J dropped 2 bases, with 23 bases sitting between them. CDR3 nucleotides: TGTGCCAGCATTCCTTTCTATGGAAGTGTTAGTAACACTGAAGCTTTCTTT. It is translated as CASIPFYGSVSNTEAFF. Variable domain in full (rest from reference TRBV7-9 and TRBJ1-1): DTGVSQNPRHKITKRGQNVTFRCDPISEHNRLYWYRQTLGQGPEFLTYFQNEAQLEKSRLLSDRFSAERPKGSFSTLEIQRTEQGDSAMYLCASIPFYGSVSNTEAFFGQGTRLTVV.

At least ten counts were recorded for this clonotype. The chain recombines TRBV6-5 with TRBJ1-1; 7 nucleotides align to TRBD1. CDR1 and CDR2 from the germline V gene are MNHEY and SVGAGI. The CDR3 extends over 13 amino acids. J was trimmed by 6 bases and V by 6 bases; bases with no gene match: 7. The CDR3 protein is CASSDRQGPEAFF. The CDR3, as DNA: TGTGCCAGCAGCGACCGACAGGGCCCTGAAGCTTTCTTT.

This clonotype was seen ten or more times. The CDR3 sequence is CASSQKDYEQYF. CDR3 bases: TGTGCCAGCAGTCAAAAGGACTACGAGCAGTACTTC. The chain uses TRBV12-3 or TRBV12-4 and TRBJ2-7, with D uncertain. V was cut by 5 bases and J by 3 bases, with 8 bases left in between. The CDR3 sequence is 12 residues long.

This clonotype has at least ten counts. This chain joins TRBV2 and TRBJ1-5; D is possibly TRBD1 (5 bases). The V gene's germline CDR1 is SNHLY and CDR2 FYNNEI. Trimming cost V 6 bases and J 7 bases, with 13 bases left between them. CDR3 length: 13 amino acids. The CDR3 loop reads CASRIEGLQPQHF. The DNA of the CDR3 is TGTGCCAGCAGAATCGAGGGACTGCAGCCCCAGCATTTT. The full variable domain, in which reference TRBV2 and TRBJ1-5 provide the parts outside the CDR3, is EPEVTQTPSHQVTQMGQEVILRCVPISNHLYFYWYRQILGQKVEFLVSFYNNEISEKSEIFDDQFSVERPDGSNFTLKIRSTKLEDSAMYFCASRIEGLQPQHFGDGTRLSIL.

This clonotype has ten or more counts. The rearrangement joins TRBV18 to TRBJ1-1, with no clear D. The length of the CDR3 is 15 residues. Germline V CDR1 and CDR2: KGHSH, LQKENI. The V and J ends lost 2 bases and 1 base respectively, with 11 bases between them. CDR3 sequence reads: CASSPRPTKNTEAFF. For the CDR3, the DNA is TGTGCCAGCTCACCAAGGCCTACGAAGAACACTGAAGCTTTCTTT.

This clonotype showed up just a few times. This chain connects TRBV29-1 to TRBJ2-7; D may be TRBD1 (8 bases). This CDR3 has 14 residues. Trimming removed 6 bases from V and 5 bases from J, with 20 bases in between. Germline CDR1 SQVTM, CDR2 ANQGSEA. As DNA, the CDR3 is TGCAGCGTCTTCGGACAGGGAGGGCGCAACGAGCAGTACTTC. Protein product: CSVFGQGGRNEQYF.

The rearrangement joins TRBV5-1 to TRBJ2-5; D remains unclear. V lost 0 bases to trimming and J lost 1 base, with 7 bases between them. The CDR3 runs 14 residues. CDR1 is SGHRS, CDR2 YFSETQ, per germline. The CDR3 DNA is TGCGCCAGCAGCTTGGGGCAGAGCCAAGAGACCCAGTACTTC. As protein: CASSLGQSQETQYF.

A word on this clonotype: This may be a read error, as it is one base from a much larger clone. The chain combines TRBV2 with TRBJ2-3, with D uncertain. Germline V lookup: CDR1 SNHLY, CDR2 FYNNEI. V was trimmed by 8 bases and J by 2 bases, leaving 17 bases between them. The CDR3 length is 15 residues. The CDR3 nucleotides read TGTGCCAGCGGTGGGTCCAGTTCCGTCACAGATACGCAGTATTTT. This codes for CASGGSSSVTDTQYF.

The chain links TRBV7-9 to TRBJ2-2, with a weak D call TRBD2 (5 bases). Germline lookup yields CDR1 SEHNR and CDR2 FQNEAQ (reference sequence). This CDR3 is 16 amino acids long. The V end lost 5 bases, the J end lost 0 bases, and 13 bases lay between the germline ends. This CDR3 reads CASSPPGVANTGELFF. CDR3 DNA: TGTGCCAGCAGCCCACCCGGGGTGGCGAACACCGGGGAGCTGTTTTTT.

CDR3 amino acids: CASSHPDREVAFF. CDR3 bases: TGTGCCAGCAGCCATCCGGACAGGGAAGTAGCTTTCTTT. The chain has TRBV3-1 and TRBJ1-1; 8 bases are a match to TRBD1. CDR1 and CDR2 (germline): LGHDT, YNNKEL (reference sequence). J gave up 10 bases and V 3 bases, and 7 bases lay outside the gene matches. The CDR3 sequence is 13 residues long.

The gene calls are TRBV2 and TRBJ2-1; D may be TRBD2 (5 bases). This CDR3 has 11 residues. Germline V gene data show CDR1 as SNHLY and CDR2 as FYNNEI. V dropped 8 bases and J dropped 8 bases, with 10 bases sitting between them. As DNA, the CDR3 is TGTGCCAGCCGGGGTAATTATGAGCAGTTCTTC. The encoded protein is CASRGNYEQFF.

This clonotype has ten or more counts. This sequence joins TRBV20-1 and TRBJ1-5; 8 bases map to TRBD1. The ends lost 0 bases at V and 6 bases at J; junction bases unmatched: 7. The germline V gene has CDR1 DFQATT and CDR2 SNEGSKA (reference sequence). The CDR3 is 15 residues long. The CDR3, as DNA: TGCAGTGCTAGAGAGTTCCAGGGGACAGGTCAGCCCCAGCATTTT. This translates into CSAREFQGTGQPQHF.